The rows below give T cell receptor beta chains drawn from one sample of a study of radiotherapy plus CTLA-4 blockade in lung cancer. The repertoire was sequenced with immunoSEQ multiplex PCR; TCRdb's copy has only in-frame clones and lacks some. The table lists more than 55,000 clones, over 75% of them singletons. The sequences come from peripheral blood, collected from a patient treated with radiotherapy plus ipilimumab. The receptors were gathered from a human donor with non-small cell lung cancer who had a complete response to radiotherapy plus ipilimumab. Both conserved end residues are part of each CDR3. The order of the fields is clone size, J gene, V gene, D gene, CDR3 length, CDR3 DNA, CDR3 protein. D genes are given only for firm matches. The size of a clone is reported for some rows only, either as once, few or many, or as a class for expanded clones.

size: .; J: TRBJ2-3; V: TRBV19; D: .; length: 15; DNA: TGTGCCAGTAGTAGGAGAGCGCCGAGCACAGATACGCAGTATTTT; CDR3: CASSRRAPSTDTQYF
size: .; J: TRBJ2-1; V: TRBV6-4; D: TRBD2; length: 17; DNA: TGTGCCAGCAGTGGGGCGTATGAGCGGGGGGGCCTGAATGAGCAGTTCTTC; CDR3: CASSGAYERGGLNEQFF
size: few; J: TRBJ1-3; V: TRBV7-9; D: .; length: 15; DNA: TGTGCCAGCAGCTTGTCCAGCAGGGTAGGAAACACCATATATTTT; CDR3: CASSLSSRVGNTIYF
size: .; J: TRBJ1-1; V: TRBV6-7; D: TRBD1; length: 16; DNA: TGTGCCAGCACCCTACCGGGACGAGGGGGCTCACGTGAAGCTTTCTTT; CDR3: CASTLPGRGGSREAFF
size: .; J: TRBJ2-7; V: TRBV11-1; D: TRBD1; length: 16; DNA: TGTGCCAGCAGCTTAGAAGGGGACAGGGGTTTGGACGAGCAGTACTTC; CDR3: CASSLEGDRGLDEQYF
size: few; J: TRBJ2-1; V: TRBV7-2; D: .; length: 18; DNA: TGTGCCAGCAGCTTAGGTGTAGGCGGGATGGGTTCCTACAATGAGCAGTTCTTC; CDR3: CASSLGVGGMGSYNEQFF
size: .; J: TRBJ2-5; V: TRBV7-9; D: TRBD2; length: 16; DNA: TGTGCCAGCAGCCTAGGTCTAGCGGGGGAGCAAGAGACCCAGTACTTC; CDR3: CASSLGLAGEQETQYF
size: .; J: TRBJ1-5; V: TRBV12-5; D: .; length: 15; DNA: TGTGCTAGTGGTTTGGGACAGGATAGCAATCAGCCCCAGCATTTT; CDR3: CASGLGQDSNQPQHF
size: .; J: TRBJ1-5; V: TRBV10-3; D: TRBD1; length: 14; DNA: TGTGCCACCCAGGGGGCGCGAGGCAATCAGCCCCAGCATTTT; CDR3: CATQGARGNQPQHF
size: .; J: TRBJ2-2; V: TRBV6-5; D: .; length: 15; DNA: TGTGCCAGCAGTGGTTCGCGGGTCGCAGGCGGGGAGCTGTTTTTT; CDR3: CASSGSRVAGGELFF
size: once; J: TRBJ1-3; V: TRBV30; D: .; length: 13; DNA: TGTGCCTGGACCCTGGGAGGCGGAAACACCATATATTTT; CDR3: CAWTLGGGNTIYF
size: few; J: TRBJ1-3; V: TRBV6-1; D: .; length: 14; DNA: TGTGCCAGCAGTGTAGATTACTCTGGAAACACCATATATTTT; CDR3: CASSVDYSGNTIYF
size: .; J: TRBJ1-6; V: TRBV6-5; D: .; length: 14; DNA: TGTGCCAGCAGACCGGGACAAAACCATTCACCCCTCCACTTT; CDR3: CASRPGQNHSPLHF
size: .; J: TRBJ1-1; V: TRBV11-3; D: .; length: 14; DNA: TGTGCCAGCAGCTTATCGGCCGAGGGCACTGAAGCTTTCTTT; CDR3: CASSLSAEGTEAFF
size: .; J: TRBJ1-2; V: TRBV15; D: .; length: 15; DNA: TGTGCCACCAGCAGAGATGCCCGGGGAAACTATGGCTACACCTTC; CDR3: CATSRDARGNYGYTF
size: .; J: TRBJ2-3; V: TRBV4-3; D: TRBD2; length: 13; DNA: TGCGCCAGCAGCACACGGGGGGCAGATACGCAGTATTTT; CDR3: CASSTRGADTQYF
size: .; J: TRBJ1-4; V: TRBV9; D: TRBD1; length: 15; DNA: TGTGCCAGCAGCGTGGGGACAGGGGGAGATGGAAAACTGTTTTTT; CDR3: CASSVGTGGDGKLFF
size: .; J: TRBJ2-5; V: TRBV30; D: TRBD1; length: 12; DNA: TGTGCCTCCGACAGGGGAAGAGAGACCCAGTACTTC; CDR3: CASDRGRETQYF
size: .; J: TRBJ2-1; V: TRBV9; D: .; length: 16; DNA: TGTGCCAGCAGCGTAGCGTCGCGGGGGCCATACAATGAGCAGTTCTTC; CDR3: CASSVASRGPYNEQFF
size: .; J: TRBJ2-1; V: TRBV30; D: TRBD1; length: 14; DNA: TGTGCCGGCTACACGGGACAGGGCTACAATGAGCAGTTCTTC; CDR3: CAGYTGQGYNEQFF
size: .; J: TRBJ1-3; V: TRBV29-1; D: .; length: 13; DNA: TGCAGCGTTGAGGGGCAAAGAGGAAACACCATATATTTT; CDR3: CSVEGQRGNTIYF
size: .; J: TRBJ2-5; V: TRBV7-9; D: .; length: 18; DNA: TGTGCCAGCAGCCCCTATGGTGGGGCGGGACGGAAACAAGAGACCCAGTACTTC; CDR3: CASSPYGGAGRKQETQYF
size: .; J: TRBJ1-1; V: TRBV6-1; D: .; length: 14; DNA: TGTGCCAGCAGTGAAAACGGGGGATACACTGAAGCTTTCTTT; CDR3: CASSENGGYTEAFF
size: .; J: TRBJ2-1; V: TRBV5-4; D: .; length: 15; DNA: TGTGCCAGCACCCCGCCCTCAACCGGGAGTGATGAGCAGTTCTTC; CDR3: CASTPPSTGSDEQFF
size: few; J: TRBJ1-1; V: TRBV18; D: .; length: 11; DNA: TGTGCCAGCTCATCGACAGTTGAAGCTTTCTTT; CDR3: CASSSTVEAFF
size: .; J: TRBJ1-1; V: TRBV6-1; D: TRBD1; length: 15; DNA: TGTGCCAGCAGTGGGAGGGACAGGGTGAGATCTGAAGCTTTCTTT; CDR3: CASSGRDRVRSEAFF
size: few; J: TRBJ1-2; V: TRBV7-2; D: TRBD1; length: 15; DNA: TGTGCCAGCAGCTTAAAATCAGGGACAGGCTATGGCTACACCTTC; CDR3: CASSLKSGTGYGYTF
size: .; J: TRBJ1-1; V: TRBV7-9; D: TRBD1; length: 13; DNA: TGTGCCAGCAGCGTCGGGACAGCCCTGAGAGCTTTCTTT; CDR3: CASSVGTALRAFF
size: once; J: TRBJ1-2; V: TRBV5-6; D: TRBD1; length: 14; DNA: TGTGCCAGCAGCTTGACGACAGGGAACTATGGCTACACCTTC; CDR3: CASSLTTGNYGYTF
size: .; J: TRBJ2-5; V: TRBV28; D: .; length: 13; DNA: TGTGCCAGCAGCGCGGGCGGACAAGAGACCCAGTACTTC; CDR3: CASSAGGQETQYF
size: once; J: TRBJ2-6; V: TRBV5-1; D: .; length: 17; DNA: TGCGCCAGCAGCCCACGGGACACTCGCTCTGGGGCCAACGTCCTGACTTTC; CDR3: CASSPRDTRSGANVLTF
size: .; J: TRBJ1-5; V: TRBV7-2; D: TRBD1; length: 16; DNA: TGTGCCAGCAGCGGCCGGTTGGGACAGCCCAATCAGCCCCAGCATTTT; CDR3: CASSGRLGQPNQPQHF
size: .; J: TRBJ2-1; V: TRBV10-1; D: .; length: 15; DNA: TGCGCCAGCAGTGAGACAGGCCTAACCTACAATGAGCAGTTCTTC; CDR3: CASSETGLTYNEQFF
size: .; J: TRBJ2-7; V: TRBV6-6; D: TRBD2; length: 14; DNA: TGTGCCAGCATTCGGACTAGCGGGAGGTACGAGCAGTACTTC; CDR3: CASIRTSGRYEQYF
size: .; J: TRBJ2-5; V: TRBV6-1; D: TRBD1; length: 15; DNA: TGTGCCAGCAGTTTGACAGGGCGGAACCAAGAGACCCAGTACTTC; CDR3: CASSLTGRNQETQYF
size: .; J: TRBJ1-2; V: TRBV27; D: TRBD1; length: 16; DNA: TGTGCCAGCAGTACAACACAGGGGGGGAATAACTATGGCTACACCTTC; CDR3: CASSTTQGGNNYGYTF
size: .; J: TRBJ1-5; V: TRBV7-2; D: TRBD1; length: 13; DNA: TGTGCCAGCAGCGACAGGGTAAATCAGCCCCAGCATTTT; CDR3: CASSDRVNQPQHF
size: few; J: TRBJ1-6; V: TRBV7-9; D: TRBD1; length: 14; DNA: TGTGCCAGCAGCATCGGGACAGGGGGAGATCCCCTCCACTTT; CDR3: CASSIGTGGDPLHF
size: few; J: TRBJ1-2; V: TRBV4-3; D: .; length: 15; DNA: TGCGCCAGCAGCCAAGACAGGGGCGAGGGCTATGGCTACACCTTC; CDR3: CASSQDRGEGYGYTF
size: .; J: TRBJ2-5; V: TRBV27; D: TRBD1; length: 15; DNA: TGTGCCAGCAGACGCCCGGGACAGGGACAAGAGACCCAGTACTTC; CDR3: CASRRPGQGQETQYF
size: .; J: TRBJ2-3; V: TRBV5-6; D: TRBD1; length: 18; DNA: TGTGCCAGCAGCCCCACTCTCGACAGGGCTGTAGGCACAGATACGCAGTATTTT; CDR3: CASSPTLDRAVGTDTQYF
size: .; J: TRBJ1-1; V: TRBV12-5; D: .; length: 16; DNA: TGTGCTAGTGGTTTGACCAGGGGTATCATGGGCACTGAAGCTTTCTTT; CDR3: CASGLTRGIMGTEAFF
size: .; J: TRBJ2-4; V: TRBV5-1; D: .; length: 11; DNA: TGCGCCAGCAGAGGAGGAAACATTCAGTACTTC; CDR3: CASRGGNIQYF
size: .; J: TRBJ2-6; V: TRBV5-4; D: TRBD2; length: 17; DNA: TGTGCCAGCAGCCTGAGGGCTAGCGGTACTGGGGCCAACGTCCTGACTTTC; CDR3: CASSLRASGTGANVLTF
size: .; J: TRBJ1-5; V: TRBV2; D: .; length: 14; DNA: TGTGCCAGCAGTGATAAAAATAGCAATCAGCCCCAGCATTTT; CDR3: CASSDKNSNQPQHF
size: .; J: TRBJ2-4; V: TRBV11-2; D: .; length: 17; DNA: TGTGCCAGCAGCTTAGCAATGGTCTCTAGGGGCGGAGACATTCAGTACTTC; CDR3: CASSLAMVSRGGDIQYF
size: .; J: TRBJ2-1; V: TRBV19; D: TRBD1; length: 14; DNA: TGTGCCAGTTCGGACAGGGGGACTTACAATGAGCAGTTCTTC; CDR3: CASSDRGTYNEQFF
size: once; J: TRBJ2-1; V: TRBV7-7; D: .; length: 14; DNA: TGTGCTAGCAGCCTCGAAGGGGGAGGGAATGAGCAGTTCTTC; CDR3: CASSLEGGGNEQFF
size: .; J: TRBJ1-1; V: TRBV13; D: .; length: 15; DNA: TGTGCCAGCAGCTCCGGGGATTCTATGAACACTGAAGCTTTCTTT; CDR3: CASSSGDSMNTEAFF
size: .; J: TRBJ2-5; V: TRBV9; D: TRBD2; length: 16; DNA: TGTGCCAGCAGCGACCCCGCGACTAGCGGAGAAGAGACCCAGTACTTC; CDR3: CASSDPATSGEETQYF
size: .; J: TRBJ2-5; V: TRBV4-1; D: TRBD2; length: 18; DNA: TGCGCCAGCAGCCAAGATGGGCTAGCGGGGGGAAAGCAAGAGACCCAGTACTTC; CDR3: CASSQDGLAGGKQETQYF
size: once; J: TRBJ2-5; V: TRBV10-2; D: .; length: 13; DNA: TGCGCCAGCACAGGAGGAGGGATGGAGACCCAGTACTTC; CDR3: CASTGGGMETQYF